Described below is a single TCR beta chain sequence and its context. This clone was counted only a few times. No cognate antigen has been identified for it. Base-call qualities are not available, and no considerably larger clone is one nucleotide away. Libraries came from the immunoSEQ multiplex PCR assay. A mixture of 60 forward primers for TCR Vbeta segments and 13 reverse primers for TCR Jbeta segments was used in the multiplex PCR. A multiplex PCR assay on genomic DNA amplified the CDR3 region of rearranged TCR beta genes. Amplified TCR beta libraries were sequenced as 87-base-pair reads on the Illumina HiSeq System. As for the original processing: In a later analysis, tens of millions of unique TCR beta chains were counted across the roughly 700 repertoires, and approximately 9.9 million of these chains were shared by at least two donors. A nearest-neighbor algorithm error-corrected the raw reads and collapsed the reads into unique sequences, merging closely related sequences to remove PCR and sequencing errors. Alignment of CDR3 sequences to IMGT reference sequences was used to assign V, D and J gene segments. Each retained sequence needed at least a six-nucleotide match to both a V gene segment and a J gene segment. A rearrangement was called productive if the CDR3 had no stop codons and remained in frame with V and J, and every other rearrangement was called non-productive. Following IMGT convention, CDR3 was defined as the stretch from the second conserved V-encoded cysteine to the conserved J-encoded phenylalanine. The earlier analysis of 587 of the donors excluded any sequence lacking an unambiguous match to a single V gene segment. In an earlier analysis of 587 of the donors, a V segment was called functional when productive rearrangements were above 56.7%, and segregating when the standard deviation between donors exceeded 5%. A statistical classification framework was built to diagnose cytomegalovirus status from the catalog of TCR beta chain sequences. A later analysis assigned V and J genes by comparing TCR nucleotide sequences with IMGT/GENE-DB human TR gene sequences. The TCRdist pipeline was used in a later analysis to assign CDR3 sequences and most-parsimonious VDJ recombination scenarios. In a later analysis, each TCR beta chain was defined by its CDR3 amino acid sequence together with its V-gene family, and reads without a unique V-gene family were excluded. In a later analysis, around 650 highly shared, low-generation-probability nucleotide sequences were removed to address suspected cross-contamination and a sequencing artifact. A later analysis calculated a clonal expansion index for each public chain from normalized within-repertoire ranks of inferred template counts. In a later analysis, generation probabilities were computed with a VDJ recombination model fitted to out-of-frame rearrangements, and the resulting probabilities were checked against IGoR. A later analysis scored TCR-TCR, TCR-HLA and TCR-CMV co-occurrence with hypergeometric tests, applying a repertoire-size bias correction to TCR pairs. A later analysis estimated false discovery rates by permuting HLA or CMV assignments 20 times. A later analysis grouped co-occurring TCRs with DBSCAN, adding TCRdist sequence similarity when clustering within HLA-allele-positive subsets. Repertoires with fewer than 30,000 or more than 120,000 public chains, plus five repertoires with anomalous nucleotide sharing, were excluded from co-occurrence clustering. TCRdb's version of the immuneACCESS table is confined to in-frame rearrangements and falls short of the full clone set. An unresolved V gene accounts for under half of the shortfall where checked; the remainder is of unknown origin. V, J and clone size reflect that table, while D and trimming were determined from the DNA. This sample holds about 210,000 clones; around 81% were observed only once. The ten largest clones take up roughly 10% of the sample.

The cohort was made up of roughly 670 healthy bone marrow donors. Cohort members were all nominally healthy when sampled, although unrecorded immune exposures were likely present. The donor was CMV seropositive and was included in the group of approximately 310 seropositive cohort members. A peripheral blood sample was collected from each donor, and TCR beta sequencing was performed on peripheral blood mononuclear cells. The Qiagen DNeasy Blood Extraction Kit was used to extract genomic DNA from the blood cell samples. This sample stems from a study of cytomegalovirus exposure and HLA in healthy donors (dated by TCRdb to about 2017). Looking at the study overall: According to an earlier analysis of 550 to 700 of the donors, roughly 180 million T cells yielded 117 million unique TCR beta sequences and 276 Gb of sequence data. To predict cytomegalovirus infection status, the study combined high-throughput TCR immunosequencing, statistical association of individual TCRs with disease status, and machine learning. Every discovery cohort repertoire had been produced on one sequencing platform. The study aimed to test whether cataloging public T cell receptors could reveal signatures of past pathogen exposure. Alongside the repertoire data, information on donor age, sex, ethnicity and CMV serostatus was compiled. Rather than drawing on any new phenotypic data, the later analysis identified candidate immune exposures from TCR beta sequences and the way those sequences occurred across donors. An early release covering roughly 580 HLA-typed donors comprised about 300 gigabases of sequencing data and approximately 85 million unique TCR sequences. In a later genetic analysis, genome-wide SNP genotypes for about 55% of the roughly 700 donors were used, and that subset was treated as a discovery cohort. To decide whether each TCR beta V gene segment behaved as functional or pseudogenic, an earlier analysis of some 570 of the donors relied on high-throughput TCR beta sequencing. In a later analysis, previously published TCR beta repertoires from roughly 710 donors were re-analyzed and high-resolution HLA genotyping was added so that TCR occurrence patterns could be studied. The number of typed donors differed by locus: 629-630 for A, B, C, DRB1 and DQB1; approximately 540 for DQA1; about 600 for DPA1; and around 450 for DPB1. Class I and class II HLA loci were covered by the typing at four-digit resolution. Among the roughly 400 genotyped donors, around 79% belonged to the genetic ancestry cluster associated with self-reported Caucasian donors. The study profiled the T cell repertoires of hundreds of subjects by immunosequencing and related them to cytomegalovirus serostatus. Across around 400 genotyped donors of the cohort, an average of about 240,000 unique TCR beta nucleotide sequences per donor were sequenced, and approximately 17% of those sequences were non-productive. Four to six DR-DQ haplotypes were handled as single units for association and clustering, since linkage in the cohort was strong. Besides the first cohort of approximately 710 subjects, a separate validation cohort made up of over a hundred different subjects was used. Broader findings and caveats from the paper: Specific HLA alleles were associated with around 18,000 TCR beta sequences at a false discovery rate of 0.05 in a later analysis. In a later analysis, HLA-associated TCR beta chains showed more clonal expansion and lower generation probabilities than non-associated chains that were equally common. An earlier analysis of approximately 540 of the donors showed that most TCR beta V segments appeared in productive rearrangements either about 87% or about 30% of the time, which broadly matched IMGT annotations. Roughly uniform sequencing depth across donors was assumed in presence/absence analyses, although this assumption may not hold. When HLA alleles, especially DR and DQ, strongly co-occurred, attributing TCR associations to individual alleles was difficult. A further reported finding was that TCR beta sequences accurately predicted the HLA-A and HLA-B alleles for most subjects in the first cohort. The classifier was reported to diagnose cytomegalovirus status with high specificity and sensitivity in both the original cohort and the validation cohort. In a later genetic analysis, fewer N-insertions in productive TCRs were reported among donors in an Asian-associated ancestry cluster than the roughly 700-donor mean. In a later analysis, TCR association rates were found to vary across HLA loci, with the most associated TCRs seen for DRB1 alleles and the fewest for HLA-C alleles. A later analysis found that most CMV-associated TCR beta chains appeared HLA-restricted, with HLA associations seemingly driven largely by CMV exposure. Correlated functional status among segregating V segments might be attributable to linkage disequilibrium, but an unknown experimental factor could not be ruled out. For the cohort, immune exposure information was limited to CMV serostatus. In vitro tests confirmed that three of the cytomegalovirus-associated TCR beta chains recognize cytomegalovirus antigens. Roughly 15 rarely observed V segments, including chromosome 9 orphons, were excluded from the earlier analysis of several hundred of the donors because counts were too low. A group of highly shared sequence variants was considered likely to be a technical artifact of the sequencing pipeline. Several of the top co-occurrence clusters appeared to be linked to parvovirus B19, influenza, CMV and Epstein-Barr virus, according to a later analysis. Most TCR sequences were observed very rarely across donors, whereas some public TCRs were present in many individuals. The authors suggested that the approach could potentially be generalized to other disease states and immunological phenotypes. Because some donors lacked HLA typing at each locus, the association tests relied only on the typed subset. In the study, 150 to 200 TCR beta chains were listed as associated with cytomegalovirus. An association between a missense DCLRE1C variant and V-gene and J-gene trimming of TCR beta chains was found in a later genetic analysis and replicated in an independent cohort. Only TCR beta chains were sequenced in this cohort, and the absence of alpha or paired-chain data limited detectable features.

The material sequenced was PBMCs. The TCR originated in a woman in her 50s in good health and CMV-seropositive.

The CDR3 protein: CASRVGQGNYEQYF. The DNA reads as follows: TGTGCCAGCAGGGTTGGACAGGGGAACTACGAGCAGTACTTC. The V and J genes are TRBV6-1 and TRBJ2-7, with 9 central nucleotides matching TRBD1. In the germline V gene, CDR1 corresponds to MNHNS and CDR2 to SASEGT. The CDR3 starts with the cysteine, ends with the phenylalanine, and has 14 residues. Only CDR3 DNA remains: 42 bases, in frame from the first base. The junction shows trimming of 6 bases on V and 3 bases on J, and the gene matches do not reach 6 bases of it.